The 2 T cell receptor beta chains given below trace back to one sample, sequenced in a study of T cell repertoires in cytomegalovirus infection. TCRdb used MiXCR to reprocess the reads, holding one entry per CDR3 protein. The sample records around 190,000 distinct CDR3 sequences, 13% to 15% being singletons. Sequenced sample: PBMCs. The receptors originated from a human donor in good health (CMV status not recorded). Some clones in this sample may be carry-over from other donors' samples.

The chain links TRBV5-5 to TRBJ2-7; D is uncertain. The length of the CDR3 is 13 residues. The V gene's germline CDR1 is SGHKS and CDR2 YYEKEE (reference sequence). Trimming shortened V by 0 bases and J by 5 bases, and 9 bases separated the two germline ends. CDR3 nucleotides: TGTGCCAGCAGCTTGGCCGGCGCCCACGAGCAGTACTTC. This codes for CASSLAGAHEQYF.

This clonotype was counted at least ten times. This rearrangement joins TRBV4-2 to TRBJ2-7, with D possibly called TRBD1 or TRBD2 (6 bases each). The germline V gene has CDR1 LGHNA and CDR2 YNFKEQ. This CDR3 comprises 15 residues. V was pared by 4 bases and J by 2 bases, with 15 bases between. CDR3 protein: CASSPPSGGAYEQYF. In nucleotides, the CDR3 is TGTGCCAGCAGCCCCCCGTCCGGGGGCGCCTACGAGCAGTACTTC.